The rows below give T cell receptor beta chains drawn from one sample of a study of Graves' ophthalmopathy and Graves' hyperthyroidism. Each CDR3 protein gets one entry after TCRdb re-called the multiplex PCR reads with MiXCR. The profile shows 650,000 to 900,000 distinct CDR3 sequences, 35% to 50% of them singletons. The sequenced sample was peripheral blood. The receptors were gathered from an adult man with Graves' ophthalmopathy. Each CDR3 is given with its conserved first and last residue. D genes are given only for firm matches. The size of a clone is reported for some rows only, either as once, few or many, or as a class for expanded clones.

. | TRBJ2-5 | TRBD2 | TRBV20-1 | CSSTSGGARGTQYF | TGCAGTTCGACTAGCGGGGGGGCCCGAGGGACCCAGTACTTC
. | TRBJ2-5 | TRBD1 | TRBV29-1 | CSVLDRGAETQYF | TGCAGCGTTTTGGACAGGGGCGCGGAGACCCAGTACTTC
. | TRBJ2-5 | TRBD2 | TRBV7-9 | CASSNSGRAGDETQYF | TGTGCCAGCAGCAATAGCGGGAGGGCCGGCGATGAGACCCAGTACTTC
few | TRBJ2-7 | TRBD2 | TRBV19 | CATSGTSGYEQYF | TGTGCCACCTCCGGGACTAGCGGATACGAGCAGTACTTC
. | TRBJ2-5 | . | TRBV11-1 | CASSLADRQETQYF | TGTGCCAGCAGCTTGGCCGACAGACAAGAGACCCAGTACTTC
few | TRBJ2-7 | . | TRBV9 | CASSPGEGRDELADF | TGTGCCAGCAGCCCCGGCGAGGGGCGAGATGAATTGGCGGACTTC
. | TRBJ2-5 | . | TRBV11-2 | CASSQDRGAGETQYF | TGTGCCAGCAGCCAAGACCGAGGGGCGGGAGAGACCCAGTACTTC
many | TRBJ1-6 | . | TRBV25-1 | CASREGTGDNSPLHF | TGTGCCAGCAGGGAGGGGACGGGAGATAATTCACCCCTCCACTTT
. | TRBJ2-6 | . | TRBV6-1 | CATLPGRVPSSGANVLTF | TGTGCCACCTTGCCAGGACGGGTCCCAAGCTCTGGGGCCAACGTCCTGACTTTC
. | TRBJ1-6 | TRBD1 | TRBV2 | CTSSLVTGGRQNSPLHF | TGTACCAGCAGCTTAGTGACAGGGGGCCGTCAAAATTCACCCCTCCACTTT
. | TRBJ1-6 | TRBD1 | TRBV2 | CASSYSQGVYRSYNSPLHF | TGTGCCAGCAGTTACTCGCAGGGGGTTTATCGGTCCTATAATTCACCCCTCCACTTT
few | TRBJ2-5 | . | TRBV5-5 | CASSNGGQETQYF | TGTGCCAGCAGTAATGGAGGGCAAGAGACCCAGTACTTC
once | TRBJ2-5 | . | TRBV6-1 | CASTWLARETQYF | TGTGCCAGCACCTGGCTAGCGCGCGAGACCCAGTACTTC
. | TRBJ1-1 | . | TRBV10-3 | CAISYKGEAFF | TGTGCCATCAGTTACAAGGGAGAAGCTTTCTTT
. | TRBJ1-5 | . | TRBV19 | CASSIVFQGDQPQHF | TGTGCCAGTAGTATCGTCTTTCAGGGAGATCAGCCCCAGCATTTT
many | TRBJ2-5 | . | TRBV12-3/TRBV12-4 | CATGAEEETQYF | TGTGCCACTGGCGCCGAGGAGGAGACCCAGTACTTC
. | TRBJ2-7 | TRBD2 | TRBV4-3 | CASSFGGRGPYEQYF | TGCGCCAGCAGCTTTGGCGGGAGGGGCCCCTACGAGCAGTACTTC
. | TRBJ1-5 | TRBD1 | TRBV19 | CASKGGQRNQPQHF | TGTGCCAGTAAGGGGGGACAGCGGAATCAGCCCCAGCATTTT
. | TRBJ1-3 | . | TRBV19 | CASSISVTGNTIYF | TGTGCCAGTAGTATTTCCGTAACTGGAAACACCATATATTTT
many | TRBJ2-7 | . | TRBV29-1 | CSADYEQYF | TGCAGCGCCGACTACGAGCAGTACTTC
many | TRBJ1-2 | . | TRBV11-2 | CASSSWANYGYTF | TGTGCCAGCAGCTCGTGGGCTAACTATGGCTACACCTTC
. | TRBJ2-2 | . | TRBV7-9 | CASGGSGHTTGELFF | TGTGCCAGCGGTGGAAGCGGACACACCACCGGGGAGCTGTTTTTT
. | TRBJ1-6 | TRBD1 | TRBV24-1 | CASSRLPGQGNSPLHF | TGTGCCAGCAGTCGCCTCCCGGGACAGGGGAATTCACCCCTCCACTTT
. | TRBJ2-7 | . | TRBV10-3 | CASSYGAGRYEQYF | TGTGCCAGCAGTTACGGGGCGGGGAGATACGAGCAGTACTTC
few | TRBJ1-5 | TRBD1 | TRBV20-1 | CSARGQGGRSNQPQHF | TGCAGTGCTAGAGGACAGGGAGGCAGGAGCAATCAGCCCCAGCATTTT
few | TRBJ2-2 | TRBD2 | TRBV10-2 | CASSEASGGNTGELFF | TGCGCCAGCAGTGAGGCTAGCGGGGGTAACACCGGGGAGCTGTTTTTT
. | TRBJ1-1 | . | TRBV12-3/TRBV12-4 | CASTLMGGTEAFF | TGTGCCAGCACCCTGATGGGGGGGACTGAAGCTTTCTTT
few | TRBJ1-6 | TRBD1 | TRBV12-3/TRBV12-4 | CASSTGQGIGSPLHF | TGTGCCAGCAGTACGGGACAGGGGATTGGTTCACCCCTCCACTTT
. | TRBJ1-6 | TRBD1 | TRBV10-3 | CASSVETGGDSPLHF | TGTGCCAGCAGTGTAGAGACAGGGGGCGACTCACCCCTCCACTTT
few | TRBJ1-5 | . | TRBV20-1 | CSVTDRNQPQHF | TGCAGTGTTACGGACAGAAATCAGCCCCAGCATTTT
many | TRBJ1-4 | TRBD1 | TRBV7-2 | CASSILGTGNEKLFF | TGTGCCAGCAGCATCTTAGGGACAGGAAATGAAAAACTGTTTTTT
many | TRBJ2-5 | TRBD1 | TRBV29-1 | CSVDDRGPETQYF | TGCAGCGTAGACGACAGGGGGCCAGAGACCCAGTACTTC
many | TRBJ1-3 | . | TRBV15 | CATSRGSGLLAGNTIYF | TGTGCCACCAGCAGGGGATCGGGACTGCTAGCTGGAAACACCATATATTTT
many | TRBJ1-1 | . | TRBV19 | CASSWWNTEAFF | TGTGCCAGTAGTTGGTGGAACACTGAAGCTTTCTTT
few | TRBJ2-6 | . | TRBV2 | CASSFAISGANVLTF | TGTGCCAGCAGCTTCGCAATCTCTGGGGCCAACGTCCTGACTTTC
many | TRBJ2-3 | . | TRBV29-1 | CSVDTGERGTDTQYF | TGCAGCGTCGACACGGGGGAGCGGGGCACAGATACGCAGTATTTT
. | TRBJ2-5 | . | TRBV10-3 | CAISGTVGAQYF | TGTGCCATCAGTGGGACAGTCGGGGCCCAGTACTTC
many | TRBJ2-7 | TRBD1 | TRBV29-1 | CSVVQDRGRHEQYF | TGCAGCGTTGTTCAGGACAGGGGTAGACACGAGCAGTACTTC
many | TRBJ1-4 | . | TRBV2 | CASSDEFATNEKLFF | TGTGCCAGCAGCGACGAGTTTGCAACTAATGAAAAACTGTTTTTT
many | TRBJ2-7 | TRBD1 | TRBV29-1 | CSVEGTGSEQYF | TGCAGCGTTGAGGGGACAGGGTCCGAGCAGTACTTC
few | TRBJ2-5 | TRBD2 | TRBV5-4 | CASSLDPTSGSGETQYF | TGTGCCAGCAGCTTGGATCCGACTAGCGGGAGTGGAGAGACCCAGTACTTC
many | TRBJ1-5 | TRBD1 | TRBV24-1 | CASSPGQGGDQPQHF | TGTGCCAGCAGCCCGGGACAGGGGGGGGATCAGCCCCAGCATTTT